This TCR beta chain derives from a study of T cell responses to AZD1222 COVID-19 vaccine. Regarding the study as a whole: Donors, mostly white British, included more females; clonal diversity was possibly underestimated. Spike was spanned by vaccine-associated CD4 TCRs, with dominance at 160-218 and 743-854.

Notes on this clone: The target antigen is unknown.

The germline V gene has CDR1 SGDLS and CDR2 YYNGEE. The CDR3 totals 13 residues. V gave up 3 bases and J gave up 8 bases; unmatched junction bases: 6. Repertoires were generated with immunoSEQ multiplex PCR, while TCRdb's copy carries only in-frame clones and drops some. The table includes roughly 140,000 clones, approximately 90% detected once. This TCR was recovered from an adult in good health. The specimen was peripheral blood, collected on day 0 of AZD1222 vaccination. The chain is built from TRBV9 and TRBJ1-2; 8 bases match TRBD1. This CDR3 is CASSEPGGRGYTF. The CDR3 nucleotides read TGTGCCAGCAGCGAACCAGGGGGCCGGGGCTACACCTTC. Drawing the rest from reference TRBV9 and TRBJ1-2, the complete variable domain is DSGVTQTPKHLITATGQRVTLRCSPRSGDLSVYWYQQSLDQGLQFLIQYYNGEERAKGNILERFSAQQFPDLHSELNLSSLELGDSALYFCASSEPGGRGYTFGSGTRLTVV.